These 2 T cell receptor beta chains were sequenced from one sample in a study of T cells in localized non-small cell lung cancer. Data came from immunoSEQ multiplex PCR; TCRdb stores just in-frame clones and leaves some out. The table lists over 25,000 clones, roughly 91% of them singletons, with approximately 1.1% in the top ten. This specimen was peripheral blood, taken before any cancer treatment. The receptors originated from a woman between 35 and 70 years old with stage I lung adenocarcinoma.

Only a few counts were recorded for this clone. V is TRBV30 and J is TRBJ1-4; D perhaps matches TRBD1 (6 bases). The germline CDR1 and CDR2 sequences are GTSNPN and SVGIG (reference sequence). This CDR3 is 14 amino acids long. V gave up 3 bases and J gave up 7 bases, with 15 bases separating them. CDR3 protein: CAWSIGQSSEKLFF. CDR3 in DNA: TGTGCCTGGAGCATCGGACAGTCTAGTGAAAAACTGTTTTTT.

This chain connects TRBV19 to TRBJ2-5, with D perhaps matching TRBD2 (5 bases). Per the germline V gene, CDR1 is LNHDA and CDR2 is SQIVND (reference sequence). The CDR3 contains 15 residues. V lost 1 base and J lost 2, with 11 bases in between. CDR3 in DNA: TGTGCCAGTAGTATAGCTCGGGGTTTACAAGAGACCCAGTACTTC. Its protein product is CASSIARGLQETQYF. The complete variable domain, with remaining parts taken from reference TRBV19 and TRBJ2-5, reads DGGITQSPKYLFRKEGQNVTLSCEQNLNHDAMYWYRQDPGQGLRLIYYSQIVNDFQKGDIAEGYSVSREKKESFPLTVTSAQKNPTAFYLCASSIARGLQETQYFGPGTRLLVL.